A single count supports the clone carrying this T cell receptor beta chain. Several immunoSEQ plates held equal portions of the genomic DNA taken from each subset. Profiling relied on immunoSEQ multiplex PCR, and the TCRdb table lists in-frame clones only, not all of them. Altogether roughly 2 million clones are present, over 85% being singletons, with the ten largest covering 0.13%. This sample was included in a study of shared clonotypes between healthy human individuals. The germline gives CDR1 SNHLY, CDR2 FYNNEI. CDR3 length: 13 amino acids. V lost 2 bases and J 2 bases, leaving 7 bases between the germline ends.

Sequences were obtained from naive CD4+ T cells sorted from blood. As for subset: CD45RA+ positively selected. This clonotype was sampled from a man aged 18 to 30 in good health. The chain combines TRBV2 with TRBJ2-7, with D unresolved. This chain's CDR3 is CASSEPSAYEQYF. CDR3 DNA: TGTGCCAGCAGTGAACCATCTGCCTACGAGCAGTACTTC.